This is a list of T cell receptor beta chains from one sample in a study of shared clonotypes between healthy human individuals. Produced via immunoSEQ multiplex PCR; TCRdb's table is partial and in-frame only. The sample has approximately 320,000 clones; about nine tenths are singletons. Source material: memory CD8+ T cells sorted from blood. The origin of the receptors is a man aged 18 to 29 in good health. Each CDR3 is given with its conserved first and last residue. Each record gives: J gene, D gene, V gene, clone size, CDR3 protein, CDR3 DNA. A D gene is named only where the DNA matches it firmly. Some rows have no size entry. The others give once, few or many, or a class for an expanded clone.

>TRBJ1-3|NA|TRBV6-5|NA
CASSSYGSGNTIYF
TGTGCCAGCAGTTCCTATGGGTCTGGAAACACCATATATTTT
>TRBJ2-7|TRBD2|TRBV7-2|once
CASTTSGNPLYEQYF
TGTGCCAGCACCACTAGCGGGAATCCTCTTTACGAGCAGTACTTC
>TRBJ1-5|NA|TRBV6-5|NA
CASSYVIGQPQHF
TGTGCCAGCAGTTACGTGATAGGGCAGCCCCAGCATTTT
>TRBJ1-1|NA|TRBV7-9|NA
CASTSFRYGDTEAFF
TGTGCCAGCACCTCATTCCGCTACGGGGACACTGAAGCTTTCTTT
>TRBJ2-5|TRBD2|TRBV6-5|NA
CASSYGGRGETQYF
TGTGCCAGCAGTTATGGCGGGAGGGGGGAGACCCAGTACTTC
>TRBJ2-3|NA|TRBV6-6|NA
CASSYKGGTDTQYF
TGTGCCAGCAGTTACAAAGGCGGCACAGATACGCAGTATTTT
>TRBJ1-5|NA|TRBV4-1|NA
CASSQTRFSNQPQHF
TGCGCCAGCAGCCAAACCAGATTTAGCAATCAGCCCCAGCATTTT
>TRBJ2-5|NA|TRBV2|NA
CASSDGVRETQYF
TGTGCCAGCAGTGACGGGGTTAGGGAGACCCAGTACTTC
>TRBJ2-7|NA|TRBV30|NA
CAWSYRTGSSYEQYF
TGTGCCTGGAGCTATAGGACGGGTAGCTCCTACGAGCAGTACTTC
>TRBJ2-7|TRBD1|TRBV6-6|many
CASSWTGDEQYF
TGTGCCAGCAGTTGGACAGGGGACGAGCAGTACTTC
>TRBJ1-1|NA|TRBV7-9|NA
CASSFTTGEAFF
TGTGCCAGCAGCTTCACCACAGGGGAAGCTTTCTTT
>TRBJ2-5|NA|TRBV9|NA
CASSLEGGGPLETQYF
TGTGCCAGCAGCCTAGAGGGGGGTGGGCCTCTAGAGACCCAGTACTTC
>TRBJ2-7|TRBD1|TRBV2|NA
CASRDDRAEQYF
TGTGCCAGCAGGGATGACAGGGCCGAGCAGTACTTC
>TRBJ2-1|NA|TRBV11-2|NA
CASSLVMGPNEQFF
TGTGCCAGCAGCTTAGTGATGGGACCTAATGAGCAGTTCTTC
>TRBJ1-2|NA|TRBV19|few
CASSNQEIYGYTF
TGTGCCAGTAGTAATCAGGAGATCTATGGCTACACCTTC
>TRBJ2-5|NA|TRBV4-3|NA
CASSQDLTSSETQYF
TGCGCCAGCAGCCAAGATCTAACTAGCTCTGAGACCCAGTACTTC
>TRBJ2-7|NA|TRBV13|NA
CASGAGLSYEQYF
TGTGCCAGCGGTGCGGGCCTCTCCTACGAGCAGTACTTC
>TRBJ2-7|TRBD1|TRBV27|many
CASSLSTGGLEQYF
TGTGCCAGCAGTTTATCGACAGGGGGGCTGGAGCAGTACTTC
>TRBJ1-2|NA|TRBV28|NA
CASSLWQGDGYTF
TGTGCCAGCAGTTTATGGCAGGGAGACGGCTACACCTTC
>TRBJ1-5|NA|TRBV4-1|NA
CASSQEHSLNQPQHF
TGCGCCAGCAGCCAAGAGCACAGCTTGAATCAGCCCCAGCATTTT
>TRBJ2-6|NA|TRBV6-5|NA
CASSIGSGANVLTF
TGTGCCAGCAGTATCGGGTCGGGGGCCAACGTCCTGACTTTC
>TRBJ2-5|NA|TRBV6-5|NA
CASSYLSTKETQYF
TGTGCCAGCAGTTACCTCTCCACCAAGGAGACCCAGTACTTC
>TRBJ1-5|NA|TRBV30|few
CAWGGENDLGQPQHF
TGTGCCTGGGGAGGGGAAAACGATTTAGGTCAGCCCCAGCATTTT
>TRBJ1-2|TRBD1|TRBV29-1|NA
CSVYKRTGDTLYGYTF
TGCAGCGTTTACAAAAGGACAGGGGATACCCTTTATGGCTACACCTTC
>TRBJ2-2|NA|TRBV27|NA
CASTANTGELFF
TGTGCCAGCACCGCGAACACCGGGGAGCTGTTTTTT
>TRBJ1-5|NA|TRBV7-8|few
CASSSAPGLGQPQHF
TGTGCCAGCAGCTCAGCCCCCGGTTTAGGCCAGCCCCAGCATTTT
>TRBJ2-7|NA|TRBV27|NA
CASSLGYEQYF
TGTGCCAGCAGTTTAGGTTACGAGCAGTACTTC
>TRBJ2-7|NA|TRBV18|once
CASSPVGSHEQYF
TGTGCCAGCTCACCAGTAGGGTCCCACGAGCAGTACTTC
>TRBJ2-5|TRBD1|TRBV5-1|NA
CATNARGPQETQYF
TGCGCCACCAATGCCAGGGGGCCCCAAGAGACCCAGTACTTC
>TRBJ1-2|TRBD1|TRBV5-6|NA
CASSLGQGSANYGYTF
TGTGCCAGCAGCCTGGGACAGGGGAGCGCGAACTATGGCTACACCTTC
>TRBJ1-1|TRBD1|TRBV19|NA
CASSIDGTGNTEAFF
TGTGCCAGTAGTATTGATGGGACAGGGAATACTGAAGCTTTCTTT
>TRBJ1-4|TRBD1|TRBV6-1|NA
CASSGTAFNEKLFF
TGTGCCAGCTCCGGGACAGCCTTTAATGAAAAACTGTTTTTT
>TRBJ2-7|NA|TRBV11-2|NA
CASSLPGGDEQYF
TGTGCCAGCAGCTTACCTGGAGGGGACGAGCAGTACTTC
>TRBJ2-1|NA|TRBV30|NA
CAQSDVYHNEQFF
TGTGCCCAATCGGACGTATACCACAATGAGCAGTTCTTC
>TRBJ2-5|NA|TRBV5-1|few
CASSLTYGETQYF
TGCGCCAGCAGCTTGACCTACGGGGAGACCCAGTACTTC
>TRBJ1-2|NA|TRBV7-2|NA
CASSLGSGSPPYGYTF
TGTGCCAGCAGCTTAGGATCGGGATCCCCCCCATATGGCTACACCTTC
>TRBJ1-2|NA|TRBV7-9|NA
CASSLVYGGDGYTF
TGTGCCAGCAGCTTAGTGTACGGGGGCGATGGCTACACCTTC
>TRBJ2-7|NA|TRBV11-1|many
CASSLRGNYYEQYF
TGTGCCAGCAGCCTTCGGGGAAATTACTACGAGCAGTACTTC
>TRBJ1-1|NA|TRBV29-1|NA
CSVEDMGISTEAFF
TGCAGCGTTGAAGACATGGGAATTAGCACTGAAGCTTTCTTT
>TRBJ1-4|TRBD1|TRBV4-1|NA
CASSQGQGLEKLFF
TGCGCCAGCAGCCAAGGACAGGGGCTTGAAAAACTGTTTTTT
>TRBJ2-7|NA|TRBV7-9|NA
CASSPWEGAYEQYF
TGTGCCAGCAGCCCTTGGGAGGGGGCCTACGAGCAGTACTTC
>TRBJ2-7|NA|TRBV4-1|once
CASSHSGGRSSYEQYF
TGCGCCAGCAGCCATTCCGGAGGGAGGAGCTCCTACGAGCAGTACTTC
>TRBJ2-3|NA|TRBV10-3|NA
CAISEMAVSTDTQYF
TGTGCCATCAGTGAGATGGCGGTTAGCACAGATACGCAGTATTTT
>TRBJ1-2|NA|TRBV6-1|NA
CASRADRDYGYTF
TGTGCCAGCAGAGCCGACCGGGACTATGGCTACACCTTC
>TRBJ1-2|NA|TRBV7-8|NA
CASSLGSAYYGYTF
TGTGCCAGCAGCTTAGGGAGCGCGTACTATGGCTACACCTTC
>TRBJ2-7|NA|TRBV27|NA
CASSLRPDSSYEQYF
TGTGCCAGCAGCTTAAGGCCCGACAGCTCCTACGAGCAGTACTTC
>TRBJ1-4|TRBD1|TRBV9|NA
CASSGSGTGGEKLFF
TGTGCCAGCAGCGGATCCGGGACAGGGGGTGAAAAACTGTTTTTT
>TRBJ2-7|NA|TRBV18|few
CASSPQWNLYEQYF
TGTGCCAGCTCACCCCAATGGAATCTCTACGAGCAGTACTTC
>TRBJ2-2|NA|TRBV5-1|NA
CASVDRSGTGELFF
TGCGCCAGCGTAGACAGGTCGGGCACCGGGGAGCTGTTTTTT
>TRBJ2-2|NA|TRBV13|NA
CASSPGRTGELFF
TGTGCCAGCAGCCCCGGGCGCACCGGGGAGCTGTTTTTT
>TRBJ1-4|NA|TRBV4-1|NA
CASSPEPATNEKLFF
TGCGCCAGCAGCCCCGAGCCTGCAACTAATGAAAAACTGTTTTTT